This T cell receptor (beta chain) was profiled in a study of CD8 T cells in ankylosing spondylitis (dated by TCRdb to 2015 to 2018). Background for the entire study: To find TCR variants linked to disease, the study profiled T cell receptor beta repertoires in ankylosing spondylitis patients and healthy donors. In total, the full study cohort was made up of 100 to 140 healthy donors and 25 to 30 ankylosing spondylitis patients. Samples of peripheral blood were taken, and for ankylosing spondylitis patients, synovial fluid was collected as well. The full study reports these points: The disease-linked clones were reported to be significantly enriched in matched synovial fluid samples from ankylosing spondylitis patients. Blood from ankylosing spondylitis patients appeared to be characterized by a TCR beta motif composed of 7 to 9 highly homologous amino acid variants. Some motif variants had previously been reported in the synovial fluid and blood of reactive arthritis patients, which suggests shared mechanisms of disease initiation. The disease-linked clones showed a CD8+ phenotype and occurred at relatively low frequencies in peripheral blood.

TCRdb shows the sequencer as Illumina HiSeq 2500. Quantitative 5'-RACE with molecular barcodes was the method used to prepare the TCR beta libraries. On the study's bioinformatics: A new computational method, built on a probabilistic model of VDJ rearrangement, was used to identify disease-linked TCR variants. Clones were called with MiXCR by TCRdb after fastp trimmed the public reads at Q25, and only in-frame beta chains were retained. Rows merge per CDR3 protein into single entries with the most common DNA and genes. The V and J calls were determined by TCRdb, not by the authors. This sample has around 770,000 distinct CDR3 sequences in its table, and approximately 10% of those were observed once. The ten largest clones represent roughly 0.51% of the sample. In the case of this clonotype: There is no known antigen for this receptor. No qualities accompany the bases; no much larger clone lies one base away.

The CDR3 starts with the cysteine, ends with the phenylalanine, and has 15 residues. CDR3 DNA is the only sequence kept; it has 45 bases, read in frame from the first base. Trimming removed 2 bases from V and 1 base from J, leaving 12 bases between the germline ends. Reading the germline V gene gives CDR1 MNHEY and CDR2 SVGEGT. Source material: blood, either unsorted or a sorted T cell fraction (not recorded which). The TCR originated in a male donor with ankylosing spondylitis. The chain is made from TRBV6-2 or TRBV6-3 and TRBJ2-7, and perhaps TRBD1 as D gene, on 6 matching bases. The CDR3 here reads CASSYGGTLSYEQYF. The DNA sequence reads TGTGCCAGCAGTTACGGGGGCACACTATCCTACGAGCAGTACTTC.